The 25 T cell receptor beta chains listed next were all sequenced from one sample in a study of OX40 agonist ivuxolimab in advanced cancers. Assay: immunoSEQ multiplex PCR; the TCRdb copy retains only in-frame clones and omits some. This table holds 8,500 to 9,000 clones, around 70% found once. Sequencing was performed on CD4+ or CD8+ T cells sorted from blood, taken in a trial of the OX40 agonist ivuxolimab. Every receptor here comes from an adult with an advanced solid tumor such as melanoma, head and neck, liver or kidney cancer.

The CDR3 DNA follows: TGTGCCAGCACCCCCTCCGGGGGCGGAGGGATTCAGTACTTC. Amino acids: CASTPSGGGGIQYF. The chain has TRBV28 and TRBJ2-4; the D gene could be TRBD1 or TRBD2 (6 bases each). Trimming shortened V by 7 bases and J by 10 bases, and 20 bases separated the two germline ends. Germline CDR1 is MDHEN and CDR2 is SYDVKM. This CDR3 is 14 amino acids long.

This chain uses TRBV6-6 with TRBJ1-4; unclear D gene. This CDR3 is 12 amino acids long. The V end was cut by 5 bases, the J end by 8 bases, with 9 bases between. In germline, CDR1 is MNHNY, CDR2 SVGAGI (reference sequence). The CDR3 region has the DNA TGTGCCAGCAGTCCGGTTAGGGAAAAACTGTTTTTT. Amino acid sequence: CASSPVREKLFF.

This clone has a handful of counts. V usage is TRBV7-8 and J usage is TRBJ2-1, with TRBD2 identical over 8 bases. V trimming: 3 bases; J trimming: 2 bases; junction bases outside the gene matches: 6. The CDR3 sequence is 16 residues long. Germline lookup yields CDR1 SGHVS and CDR2 FQNEAQ. The CDR3 spells CASSLRAGDTYNEQFF. CDR3 bases: TGTGCCAGCAGCTTGAGAGCGGGAGATACCTACAATGAGCAGTTCTTC.

The rearrangement links TRBV5-4 to TRBJ2-5; 11 bases match TRBD2. Germline V CDR1 and CDR2: SGHNT, YYREEE (reference sequence). Trimming at V came to 6 bases and at J to 5 bases, leaving 9 bases not matched to a gene. This CDR3 contains 15 residues. For the CDR3, the DNA is TGTGCCAGCACTACAAGACTAGCGGGGTTTGAGACCCAGTACTTC. Amino acids: CASTTRLAGFETQYF.

This chain links TRBV27 with TRBJ1-5; D gene uncertain. Trimming pared 3 bases from V and 1 base from J, leaving 7 bases between. The V gene's germline CDR1 is MNHEY and CDR2 SMNVEV (reference sequence). The CDR3 runs to 14 residues. This CDR3 is CASSFEGSNQPQHF. In DNA form, the CDR3 reads TGTGCCAGCAGTTTTGAAGGGAGCAATCAGCCCCAGCATTTT.

The chain is built from TRBV5-6 and TRBJ1-2; no firm D call. V dropped 0 bases and J dropped 6 bases, with 12 bases sitting between them. The germline V gene encodes CDR1 SGHDT and CDR2 YYEEEE. The CDR3 is 14 amino acids. CDR3 nucleotide sequence: TGTGCCAGCAGCTTGGTCCGGGCTGGGAATGGCTACACCTTC. It yields the protein CASSLVRAGNGYTF. The entire variable domain, with the rest obtained from reference TRBV5-6 and TRBJ1-2, is as follows: DAGVTQSPTHLIKTRGQQVTLRCSPKSGHDTVSWYQQALGQGPQFIFQYYEEEERQRGNFPDRFSGHQFPNYSSELNVNALLLGDSALYLCASSLVRAGNGYTFGSGTRLTVV.

This chain joins TRBV2 and TRBJ2-5; D possibly corresponds to TRBD1 (6 bases). Trimming pared 4 bases from V and 5 bases from J, leaving 14 bases between. The CDR3 extends over 14 amino acids. The germline gives CDR1 SNHLY, CDR2 FYNNEI. The CDR3 loop is CASSVEQGSETQYF. As DNA, the CDR3 is TGTGCCAGCAGTGTCGAACAGGGCAGTGAGACCCAGTACTTC.

The chain has TRBV9 and TRBJ1-3, with D unresolved. Looked up from germline, CDR1 is SGDLS and CDR2 is YYNGEE. V was trimmed by 0 bases and J by 0 bases, leaving 7 bases between them. This CDR3 has 15 residues. Written as DNA, the CDR3 is TGTGCCAGCAGCGTAGATGGGAGCTCTGGAAACACCATATATTTT. Amino acids: CASSVDGSSGNTIYF.

This clone was seen just once. This chain uses TRBV5-6 with TRBJ2-5; D may be TRBD2 (5 bases). The CDR3 length is 11 residues. Trimming cost V 4 bases and J 10 bases, with 11 bases left between them. Germline CDR1 reads SGHDT; CDR2 reads YYEEEE. This chain's CDR3 is CASSGSEGQYF. CDR3 nucleotide sequence: TGTGCCAGCAGCGGATCTGAGGGCCAGTACTTC.

The CDR3: CASSVEGAGTGELFF. In DNA form, the CDR3 reads TGTGCCAGCAGCGTAGAGGGGGCCGGCACCGGGGAGCTGTTTTTT. This sequence joins TRBV9 and TRBJ2-2; 7 nucleotides align to TRBD1. CDR1 SGDLS and CDR2 YYNGEE come from the germline V gene. The CDR3 sequence is 15 residues long. V dropped 0 bases and J dropped 4; count of bases not matched to a gene: 3.

Points on this clone: One junction end disagrees with the germline gene, perhaps due to a read error. The chain is built from TRBV7-7 and TRBJ2-1; D is uncertain. This CDR3 is 13 amino acids long. CDR1 and CDR2 (germline): SSHAT, FNYEAQ (reference sequence). The CDR3 protein is CASSLDSSQEQFF. DNA for the CDR3: TGTGCTAGCAGCTTAGATTCGTCCCAGGAGCAGTTCTTC.

By sample share, this clone is medium-sized. Other nucleotide sequences in the sample specify the same CDR3. The chain carries TRBV4-3 and TRBJ1-2; weak D call: TRBD1 (6 bases). Germline loops: CDR1 LGHNA, CDR2 YSLEER. CDR3 length equals 15 residues. V was cut by 0 bases and J by 5 bases, with 13 bases left in between. The CDR3, as DNA: TGCGCCAGCAGCCAAGAAATCCAGGGGATTTATGGCTACACCTTC. Its protein is CASSQEIQGIYGYTF.

V usage is TRBV28 and J usage is TRBJ1-3, with a possible D match to TRBD1 (5 bases). Deletions cut 5 bases from V and 0 bases from J, with 14 bases between. The CDR3 loop spans 16 amino acids. CDR1 is MDHEN and CDR2 is SYDVKM in the germline V gene. CDR3 in DNA: TGTGCCAGCAGTGGTTGGGGGGACTACTCTGGAAACACCATATATTTT. Protein: CASSGWGDYSGNTIYF. The full variable domain, completed using reference TRBV28 and TRBJ1-3, is DVKVTQSSRYLVKRTGEKVFLECVQDMDHENMFWYRQDPGLGLRLIYFSYDVKMKEKGDIPEGYSVSREKKERFSLILESASTNQTSMYLCASSGWGDYSGNTIYFGEGSWLTVV.

The chain employs TRBV6-5 and TRBJ2-7; 12 nucleotides align to TRBD2. In germline, CDR1 is MNHEY, CDR2 SVGAGI. Trimming at V came to 7 bases and at J to 2 bases, leaving 6 bases not matched to a gene. The CDR3 extends over 15 amino acids. The CDR3 loop reads CASMTSGSLAYEQYF. Here the CDR3 DNA reads TGTGCCAGCATGACTAGCGGGAGTCTTGCCTACGAGCAGTACTTC.

V usage is TRBV11-2 and J usage is TRBJ2-1; 9 positions agree with TRBD2. The CDR3 length is 14 residues. The V segment lost 3 bases and the J segment 4 bases; nucleotides outside the gene matches: 1. Germline V gene sequence: CDR1 SGHAT, CDR2 FQNNGV. The chain's CDR3 is CASSLTSGYNEQFF. Here the CDR3 DNA reads TGTGCCAGCAGCTTGACTAGCGGTTACAATGAGCAGTTCTTC.

This chain connects TRBV7-9 to TRBJ2-7, with D possibly being TRBD1 (5 bases). Germline V gene sequence: CDR1 SEHNR, CDR2 FQNEAQ (reference sequence). Trimming left V 4 bases short and J 2 bases short, with 12 bases between. CDR3 length equals 14 residues. CDR3 nucleotides: TGTGCCAGCAGCTCCCCCCAGGGTACCTACGAGCAGTACTTC. Protein: CASSSPQGTYEQYF.

This clone has a handful of counts. The chain has TRBV7-9 and TRBJ1-4, with no clear D. Germline loops: CDR1 SEHNR, CDR2 FQNEAQ (reference sequence). V lost 1 base and J 6 bases, leaving 6 bases between the germline ends. This CDR3 comprises 13 residues. CDR3 nucleotide sequence: TGTGCCAGCAGCTTAGGTAGAGATGAAAAACTGTTTTTT. It encodes CASSLGRDEKLFF.

By share of the sample, this clone is medium-sized. CDR3 coding DNA: TGTGCCTGGAGTGTATCCCCTGGTCTTGAAGCTTTCTTT. It specifies CAWSVSPGLEAFF. This sequence joins TRBV30 and TRBJ1-1, with no clear D. From germline, CDR1 is GTSNPN and CDR2 SVGIG (reference sequence). Trimming took off 0 bases at V and 7 bases at J, with 12 bases between the two ends. This CDR3 comprises 13 residues. The whole variable domain, remainder taken from reference TRBV30 and TRBJ1-1, is SQTIHQWPATLVQPVGSPLSLECTVEGTSNPNLYWYRQAAGRGLQLLFYSVGIGQISSEVPQNLSASRPQDRQFILSSKKLLLSDSGFYLCAWSVSPGLEAFFGQGTRLTVV.

The chain links TRBV13 to TRBJ1-1, with D possibly being TRBD1 (6 bases). CDR1 is PRHDT, CDR2 FYEKMQ, per germline (reference sequence). Between the trimmed V and J ends, which lost 6 bases and 0 bases, there was a span of 14 bases. There are 15 residues in the CDR3. The CDR3 DNA sequence: TGTGCCAGCAGACAGAGGGGGGGGATGAACACTGAAGCTTTCTTT. Protein: CASRQRGGMNTEAFF.

CDR3 loop: CASSHNTGLGSPLHF. The CDR3 DNA reads as TGCGCCAGCAGTCACAATACAGGGTTGGGTTCACCCCTCCACTTT. V usage is TRBV4-3 and J usage is TRBJ1-6; D possibly corresponds to TRBD1 (6 bases). The germline gives CDR1 LGHNA, CDR2 YSLEER. There are 15 residues in the CDR3. Trimming shortened V by 6 bases and J by 9 bases, and 18 bases separated the two germline ends.

This rearrangement joins TRBV4-1 to TRBJ1-1, with no clear D. Trimming cost V 0 bases and J 5 bases, with 13 bases left between them. The germline V gene encodes CDR1 MGHRA and CDR2 YSYEKL. CDR3 length: 15 residues. CDR3 residues: CASSQERGSGTEAFF. The CDR3 DNA is TGCGCCAGCAGCCAAGAGCGAGGGAGTGGAACTGAAGCTTTCTTT.

This chain joins TRBV12-5 and TRBJ2-2, with 8 bases lining up with TRBD1. The trim removed 1 base at V and 5 bases at J, leaving 6 bases unmatched. This CDR3 is 16 amino acids long. Germline CDR1 LGHNT, CDR2 FRNRAP. The CDR3 nucleotides are TGTGCTAGTGGTTTGGCCGGACAGGGAGGAACCGGGGAGCTGTTTTTT. Encoded protein: CASGLAGQGGTGELFF.

The V gene is TRBV27, the J gene TRBJ1-5; possible D gene TRBD1, 5 bases. The germline CDR1 and CDR2 sequences are MNHEY and SMNVEV (reference sequence). Trimming took off 3 bases at V and 6 bases at J, with 15 bases between the two ends. The length of the CDR3 is 15 residues. CDR3 sequence (DNA): TGTGCCAGCAGTTTTGGCGGGGCGGTAGGTCAGCCCCAGCATTTT. Translated: CASSFGGAVGQPQHF.

The chain couples TRBV11-2 to TRBJ2-1, with TRBD1 identical over 9 bases. There are 18 residues in the CDR3. CDR1 is SGHAT and CDR2 is FQNNGV in the germline V gene. With 3 bases clipped from V and 0 bases from J, the junction kept 9 bases outside the gene matches. This chain's CDR3 is CASSLGTGGAASYNEQFF. The CDR3 coding sequence is TGTGCCAGCAGCTTGGGCACAGGGGGCGCCGCCTCCTACAATGAGCAGTTCTTC.

The V and J genes are TRBV19 and TRBJ1-5; no reliable D call. Deletions cut 5 bases from V and 7 bases from J, with 24 bases between. The germline CDR1 and CDR2 sequences are LNHDA and SQIVND (reference sequence). This CDR3 spans 17 amino acids. The CDR3 reads CASSPRVLSPPGQPQHF. CDR3 bases: TGTGCCAGTAGTCCGCGAGTTCTTTCGCCCCCGGGGCAGCCCCAGCATTTT.